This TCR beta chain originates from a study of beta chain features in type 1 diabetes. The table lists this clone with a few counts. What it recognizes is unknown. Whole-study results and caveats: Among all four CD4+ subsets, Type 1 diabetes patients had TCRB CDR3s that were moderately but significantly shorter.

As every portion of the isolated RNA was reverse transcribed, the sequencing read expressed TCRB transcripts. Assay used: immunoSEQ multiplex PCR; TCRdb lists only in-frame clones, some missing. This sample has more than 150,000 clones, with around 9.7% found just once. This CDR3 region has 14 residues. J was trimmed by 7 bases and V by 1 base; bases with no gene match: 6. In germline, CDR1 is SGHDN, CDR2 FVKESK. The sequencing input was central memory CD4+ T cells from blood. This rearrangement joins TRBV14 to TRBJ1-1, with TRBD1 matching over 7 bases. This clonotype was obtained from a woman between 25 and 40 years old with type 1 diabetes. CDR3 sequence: CASSQGRGQYEAFF. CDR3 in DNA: TGTGCCAGCAGCCAAGGGAGGGGGCAATATGAAGCTTTCTTT.